Listed here are 4 T cell receptor beta chains from one sample, sequenced in a study of Graves' ophthalmopathy and Graves' hyperthyroidism. From RNA, the CDR3 regions of TCR beta chains were amplified and sequenced. Amplification began with first-round RT-PCR using HTBI primers, then second-round multiplex PCR was performed. TCRdb passed the multiplex PCR reads through MiXCR, listing each CDR3 protein once. The table records under 350,000 distinct CDR3 sequences, roughly a sixth of them present only once. Sequencing was carried out using peripheral blood. Source of these receptors: an adult man with Graves' ophthalmopathy.

Many counts were recorded for this clonotype. The chain has TRBV12-3 or TRBV12-4 and TRBJ1-5; no reliable D call. V lost 5 bases and J lost 4, with 18 bases in between. This CDR3 contains 16 residues. CDR3 coding DNA: TGTGCCAGCAGTCCCCTTTATCCAGGAGGGAATCAGCCCCAGCATTTT. This encodes CASSPLYPGGNQPQHF.

This clonotype was counted at least ten times. The chain uses TRBV20-1 and TRBJ2-5, with D possibly matching TRBD2 (5 bases). The CDR3 extends over 14 amino acids. Germline V CDR1 and CDR2: DFQATT, SNEGSKA (reference sequence). V lost 5 bases, J lost 2 bases, and 15 bases lay in between. In nucleotides, the CDR3 is TGCAGTGCTGGACTTGAAGCGGAACAAGAGACCCAGTACTTC. Amino acid sequence: CSAGLEAEQETQYF.

This clonotype was seen many times. The chain has TRBV7-9 and TRBJ1-2; the D gene is possibly TRBD1 (6 bases). The CDR3 runs to 14 residues. Germline lookup yields CDR1 SEHNR and CDR2 FQNEAQ (reference sequence). V shed 5 bases and J shed 5 bases, with 15 bases lying between them. CDR3 DNA: TGTGCCAGCAGCGCCAGGGGCCGCGGGTATGGCTACACCTTC. Translating gives CASSARGRGYGYTF.

This clonotype has a count of ten or more. The chain uses TRBV12-3 or TRBV12-4 and TRBJ2-5, with 8 bases identical to TRBD2. The junction had 14 bases not matched to a gene; V was cut back by 3 bases and J by 8 bases. The CDR3 spans 16 residues. In nucleotides, the CDR3 is TGTGCCAGCAGTTTTGGCGACACGGGACTAGTGGGTACCCAGTACTTC. Translation gives CASSFGDTGLVGTQYF.